One sample yielded the 27 T cell receptor beta chains listed below, sequenced in a study of blood T cells in healthy people across ages. Primers used in a second PCR of about 6 to 11 cycles were a sample-barcoded 5' primer and a J-beta primer mix. TCRdb fed the 5' RACE reads into MiXCR, producing one record per CDR3 protein. Counted here are approximately 830,000 distinct CDR3 sequences, about 59% occurring once; the ten biggest clones make up 25% to 30%. Sequenced sample: blood. Every receptor here comes from a man between 25 and 39 years old in good health.

The chain is built from TRBV7-9 and TRBJ2-1; TRBD2 matches 7 bases. CDR3 length: 12 amino acids. Germline V gives CDR1 SEHNR, CDR2 FQNEAQ (reference sequence). J was trimmed by 10 bases and V by 3 bases; bases with no gene match: 3. This CDR3 reads CASSFTSDEQFF. The CDR3 nucleotides are TGTGCCAGCAGCTTTACTAGCGACGAGCAGTTCTTC.

The chain carries TRBV28 and TRBJ1-2; no definite D call. V lost 3 bases, J lost 2 bases, and 19 bases lay in between. The CDR3 sequence is 17 residues long. In germline, CDR1 is MDHEN, CDR2 SYDVKM. CDR3 region: CASSFSGEGQRNYGYTF. The DNA for the CDR3 is TGTGCCAGCAGTTTCTCCGGGGAAGGGCAGAGAAACTATGGCTACACCTTC.

The chain links TRBV29-1 to TRBJ2-7, with no clear D. Trimming left V 7 bases short and J 0 bases short, with 13 bases between. This CDR3 region has 13 residues. Germline loops: CDR1 SQVTM, CDR2 ANQGSEA. CDR3 in amino acids: CSGGQPSSYEQYF. CDR3 coding DNA: TGCAGCGGTGGGCAGCCAAGCTCCTACGAGCAGTACTTC.

The chain joins TRBV5-1 to TRBJ1-1, with 7 positions matching TRBD1. CDR1 and CDR2 (germline): SGHRS, YFSETQ. This CDR3 has 15 residues. V dropped 4 bases and J dropped 0; count of bases not matched to a gene: 6. CDR3: CASSDGTVMNTEAFF. The CDR3 bases are TGCGCCAGCAGCGACGGGACAGTGATGAACACTGAAGCTTTCTTT.

The CDR3 sequence is CASSLDLGGLRAKNIQYF. The CDR3, as DNA: TGTGCCAGCAGCTTAGATCTAGGAGGCCTAAGAGCCAAAAACATTCAGTACTTC. This chain connects TRBV7-2 to TRBJ2-4; D possibly corresponds to TRBD2 (5 bases). The CDR3 has 18 residues. Between the trimmed V and J ends, which lost 1 base and 0 bases, there was a span of 16 bases. CDR1 and CDR2 (germline): SGHTA, FQGNSA.

This chain uses TRBV7-2 with TRBJ2-3, with 7 bases fitting TRBD2. Per germline, CDR1 SGHTA and CDR2 FQGNSA. The trim removed 5 bases at V and 6 bases at J, leaving 14 bases unmatched. CDR3 size: 16 residues. The CDR3: CASSLLGGGEGDTQYF. In DNA form, the CDR3 reads TGTGCCAGCAGCCTCTTGGGGGGGGGTGAGGGGGATACGCAGTATTTT.

With respect to this clonotype: A clone one base away is much larger, so this may be a read error. The CDR3 bases are TGCGCCAACAGCTTTAGCGGGGGGGACGAGACCCAGTACTTC. Translating gives CANSFSGGDETQYF. The chain links TRBV5-1 to TRBJ2-5; 11 bases match TRBD2. The CDR3 is 14 amino acids. Germline V CDR1 and CDR2: SGHRS, YFSETQ.

This clonotype was seen once. The rearrangement joins TRBV7-2 to TRBJ2-1; D might be TRBD1 or TRBD2, each matching 6 bases. The CDR3 is 14 amino acids. V was cut by 4 bases and J by 13 bases, with 20 bases left in between. Germline V gene lookup returns CDR1 SGHTA and CDR2 FQGNSA. The CDR3 nucleotides are TGTGCCAGCAGCTGGGGTGGGGGCGGGGAGACCCAGTTCTTC. Translation gives CASSWGGGGETQFF.

This chain uses TRBV27 with TRBJ2-4; 9 nucleotides match TRBD2. The J call may be in error: the DNA end matches TRBJ2-7 better. CDR1 and CDR2 from the germline V gene are MNHEY and SMNVEV (reference sequence). CDR3 size: 16 residues. CDR3 sequence reads: CASSLGSSGDPYEQYF. The CDR3 DNA reads TGTGCCAGCAGTTTAGGGTCTAGCGGGGATCCCTACGAGCAGTACTTC.

The V gene is TRBV27, the J gene TRBJ2-7; D is ambiguous. V lost 10 bases, J lost 3 bases, and 10 bases lay in between. Germline CDR1 MNHEY, CDR2 SMNVEV (reference sequence). The CDR3 has 11 residues. The CDR3 DNA reads as TGTGCCACCGACAATGGCTACGAGCAGTACTTC. This encodes CATDNGYEQYF.

The V call is TRBV15, the J call TRBJ2-7, with D perhaps matching TRBD2 (5 bases). Germline V gene sequence: CDR1 LNHNV, CDR2 YYDKDF (reference sequence). CDR3 length: 14 residues. Trimming stripped 1 base from V and 4 bases from J, with 11 bases between. CDR3 coding DNA: TGTGCCACCAGCAGAGGTCGGGGTGTTTACGAGCAGTACTTC. As protein: CATSRGRGVYEQYF. Filled out from reference TRBV15 and TRBJ2-7, the complete variable domain reads DAMVIQNPRYQVTQFGKPVTLSCSQTLNHNVMYWYQQKSSQAPKLLFHYYDKDFNNEADTPDNFQSRRPNTSFCFLDIRSPGLGDTAMYLCATSRGRGVYEQYFGPGTRLTVT.

This clonotype appeared a few times. The chain combines TRBV20-1 with TRBJ2-1; D unclear. The V and J ends lost 0 bases and 0 bases respectively, with 6 bases between them. CDR3 length: 14 residues. The germline gives CDR1 DFQATT, CDR2 SNEGSKA (reference sequence). The CDR3 DNA reads as TGCAGTGCTAGAGAGAGCCGCTCCTACAATGAGCAGTTCTTC. Translating gives CSARESRSYNEQFF.

This clonotype was counted many times. This chain joins TRBV10-3 and TRBJ2-1, with 9 bases aligning to TRBD2. CDR3 size: 14 residues. Germline lookup yields CDR1 ENHRY and CDR2 SYGVKD. V shed 6 bases and J 7 bases; nucleotides not matched to a gene: 7. The CDR3 region is CAIRESGGTNEQFF. As DNA, the CDR3 is TGTGCCATCAGGGAGAGCGGGGGGACGAATGAGCAGTTCTTC.

The chain uses TRBV24-1 and TRBJ2-7; D is possibly TRBD1 (6 bases). This CDR3 is built from 13 residues. Germline CDR1 and CDR2: KGHDR and SFDVKD. Between the trimmed V and J ends, which lost 4 bases and 3 bases, there was a span of 9 bases. The DNA of the CDR3 is TGTGCCACCAGTGACAACAGGGTCTACGAGCAGTACTTC. Translating it yields CATSDNRVYEQYF.

The gene calls are TRBV3-1 and TRBJ2-5; 7 positions agree with TRBD2. This CDR3 spans 15 amino acids. Per germline, CDR1 LGHDT and CDR2 YNNKEL (reference sequence). Trimming cost V 0 bases and J 0 bases; bases outside gene matches: 1. CDR3 DNA: TGTGCCAGCAGCCAAGAGGGAGGGTACCAAGAGACCCAGTACTTC. This gives the protein CASSQEGGYQETQYF.

J is TRBJ2-5 and V is TRBV7-2, with 10 nucleotides matching TRBD2. With V trimmed by 1 base and J by 5 bases, 4 bases remained unmatched. The CDR3 has 15 residues. The germline V gene encodes CDR1 SGHTA and CDR2 FQGNSA. The CDR3 DNA is TGTGCCAGCAGCTTAGACAGCGGGGGGGCGGAGACCCAGTACTTC. This encodes CASSLDSGGAETQYF.

The V call is TRBV20-1, the J call TRBJ1-2; 8 positions agree with TRBD1. Germline CDR1 reads DFQATT; CDR2 reads SNEGSKA (reference sequence). The CDR3 contains 15 residues. V was pared by 1 base and J by 2 bases, with 6 bases of the junction left unmatched. For the CDR3, the DNA is TGCAGTGCTAGAGCCACAGGGGGAACGAACTATGGCTACACCTTC. Encoded protein: CSARATGGTNYGYTF.

This clonotype was seen once. J is TRBJ2-1 and V is TRBV7-9; D might be TRBD1 (6 bases). This CDR3 has 12 amino acids. Trimming shortened V by 8 bases and J by 6 bases, and 11 bases separated the two germline ends. CDR1 and CDR2 from the germline V gene are SEHNR and FQNEAQ (reference sequence). The DNA of the CDR3 is TGTGCCAGCCGGCCAGGGGCCAATGAGCAGTTCTTC. Its protein product is CASRPGANEQFF.

J is TRBJ2-1 and V is TRBV5-1; tentatively, D is TRBD1 or TRBD2 (6 bases each). The V gene's germline CDR1 is SGHRS and CDR2 YFSETQ. This CDR3 has 14 amino acids. Trimming pared 2 bases from V and 6 bases from J, leaving 12 bases between. CDR3 sequence (DNA): TGCGCCAGCAGCTTACTGGGGGGCACCAATGAGCAGTTCTTC. As protein: CASSLLGGTNEQFF. Full variable domain (outside the CDR3, taken from reference TRBV5-1 and TRBJ2-1): KAGVTQTPRYLIKTRGQQVTLSCSPISGHRSVSWYQQTPGQGLQFLFEYFSETQRNKGNFPGRFSGRQFSNSRSEMNVSTLELGDSALYLCASSLLGGTNEQFFGPGTRLTVL.

The chain joins TRBV6-8 to TRBJ2-7; TRBD1 matches 7 bases. The CDR3 runs 17 residues. J was trimmed by 1 base and V by 6 bases; bases with no gene match: 15. Germline V gene data show CDR1 as MNHGY and CDR2 as SAAAGT. CDR3 loop: CASSLITGERISYEQYF. The CDR3 DNA sequence: TGTGCCAGCAGCCTCATAACAGGGGAAAGGATATCCTACGAGCAGTACTTC.

The chain employs TRBV10-3 and TRBJ2-7; 8 bases align to TRBD1. The length of the CDR3 is 15 residues. Looked up from germline, CDR1 is ENHRY and CDR2 is SYGVKD. With V trimmed by 4 bases and J by 3 bases, 8 bases remained unmatched. The CDR3 region has the DNA TGTGCCATCAGTGGAACAGGGGGAAAGAGCTACGAGCAGTACTTC. Translated: CAISGTGGKSYEQYF.

The V gene is TRBV29-1, the J gene TRBJ2-2; 9 bases are shared with TRBD1. Germline CDR1 reads SQVTM; CDR2 reads ANQGSEA. The CDR3 is 14 residues long. Trimming removed 2 bases from V and 6 bases from J; junction bases left unmatched: 4. In nucleotides, the CDR3 is TGCAGCGTTGAACGGACAGGGGTCCCCGGGGAGCTGTTTTTT. The encoded protein is CSVERTGVPGELFF.

Here the CDR3 DNA reads TGTGCCAGCAGTTCAAGGGCTAGCCAGGTCCTAAAAGAGACCCAGTACTTC. It codes for CASSSRASQVLKETQYF. The chain couples TRBV28 to TRBJ2-5, with a weak D call TRBD2 (5 bases). The germline V gene encodes CDR1 MDHEN and CDR2 SYDVKM. V was pared by 4 bases and J by 3 bases, with 21 bases between. This CDR3 contains 17 residues.

J is TRBJ1-1 and V is TRBV3-1, with TRBD1 identical over 7 bases. V gave up 1 base and J gave up 6 bases; unmatched junction bases: 8. CDR3 length: 15 amino acids. The germline V gene has CDR1 LGHDT and CDR2 YNNKEL (reference sequence). CDR3 sequence (DNA): TGTGCCAGCAGCCAAGCGGGACAGTCGGCCCCTGAAGCTTTCTTT. Encoded protein: CASSQAGQSAPEAFF.

For the CDR3, the DNA is TGTGCCAGCAGCCCGGCGGGGGTCGGGACTGAAGCTTTCTTT. Its translation: CASSPAGVGTEAFF. The chain employs TRBV7-2 and TRBJ1-1; weak D call: TRBD1 (5 bases). Germline V gives CDR1 SGHTA, CDR2 FQGNSA. The CDR3 has 14 amino acids. Trimming removed 5 bases at V and 5 bases at J, with 15 bases between.

This clonotype came up a few times. The rearrangement joins TRBV10-3 to TRBJ2-1; weak D call: TRBD2 (6 bases). The CDR3 sequence is 16 residues long. Germline V gives CDR1 ENHRY, CDR2 SYGVKD. V lost 7 bases, J lost 0 bases, and 16 bases lay in between. The CDR3 reads CAITRTEGSSYNEQFF. CDR3 DNA: TGTGCCATCACCCGGACGGAGGGTAGCTCCTACAATGAGCAGTTCTTC.

The chain is built from TRBV29-1 and TRBJ2-2, with a weak D call TRBD2 (5 bases). This CDR3 is 12 amino acids long. The V gene's germline CDR1 is SQVTM and CDR2 ANQGSEA. Between the trimmed V and J ends, which lost 4 bases and 6 bases, there was a span of 9 bases. Here the CDR3 reads CSVGDYSGELFF. CDR3 nucleotide sequence: TGCAGCGTTGGCGACTACTCCGGGGAGCTGTTTTTT.